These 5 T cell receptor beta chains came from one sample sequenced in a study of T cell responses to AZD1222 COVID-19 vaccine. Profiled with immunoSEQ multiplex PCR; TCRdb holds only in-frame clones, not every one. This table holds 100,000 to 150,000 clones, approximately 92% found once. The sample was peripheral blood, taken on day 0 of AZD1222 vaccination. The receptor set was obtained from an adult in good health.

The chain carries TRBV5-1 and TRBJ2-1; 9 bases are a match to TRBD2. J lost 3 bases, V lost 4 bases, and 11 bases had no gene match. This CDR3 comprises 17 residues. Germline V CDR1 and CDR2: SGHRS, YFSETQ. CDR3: CASSHGLLAGRYNEQFF. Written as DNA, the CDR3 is TGCGCCAGCAGCCATGGTCTACTAGCGGGCCGCTACAATGAGCAGTTCTTC.

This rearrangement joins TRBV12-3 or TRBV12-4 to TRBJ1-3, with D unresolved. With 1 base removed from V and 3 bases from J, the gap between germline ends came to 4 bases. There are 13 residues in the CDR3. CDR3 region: CASSLGSGNTIYF. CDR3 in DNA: TGTGCCAGCAGTTTAGGGAGTGGAAACACCATATATTTT.

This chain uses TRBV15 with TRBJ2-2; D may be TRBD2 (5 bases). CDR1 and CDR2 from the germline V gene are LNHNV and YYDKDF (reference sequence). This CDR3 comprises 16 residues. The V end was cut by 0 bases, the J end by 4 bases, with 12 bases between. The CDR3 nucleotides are TGTGCCACCAGCAGAGATGACGGGATTCGCACCGGGGAGCTGTTTTTT. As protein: CATSRDDGIRTGELFF.

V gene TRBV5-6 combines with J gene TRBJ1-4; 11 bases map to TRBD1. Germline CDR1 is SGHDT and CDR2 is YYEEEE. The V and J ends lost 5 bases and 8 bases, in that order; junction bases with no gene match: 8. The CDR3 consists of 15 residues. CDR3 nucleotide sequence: TGTGCCAGCAGTTCCGGACAGGGGGCTCGGGAAAAACTGTTTTTT. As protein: CASSSGQGAREKLFF.

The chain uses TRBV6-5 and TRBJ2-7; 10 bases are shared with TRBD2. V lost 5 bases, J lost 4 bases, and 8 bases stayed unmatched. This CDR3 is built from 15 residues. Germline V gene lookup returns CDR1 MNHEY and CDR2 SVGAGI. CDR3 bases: TGTGCCAGCAGTATCCTAGCGGGAGTTATATACGAGCAGTACTTC. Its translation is CASSILAGVIYEQYF.